The clone carrying this TCR beta chain turned up a few times. The data were produced by immunoSEQ multiplex PCR, yet TCRdb's version contains in-frame clones alone and is incomplete. The data contain roughly 49,000 clones, 85% to 95% of them seen just once; the ten biggest clones take up more than 0.8%. This sample is drawn from a study of blood T cell repertoires in COVID-19. V lost 0 bases, J lost 2 bases, and 8 bases stayed unmatched. The germline V gene has CDR1 SGDLS and CDR2 YYNGEE. This CDR3 region has 16 residues. This chain uses TRBV9 with TRBJ2-7; 7 bases are shared with TRBD1. The TCR sequence derives from a man aged 55 to 70 with COVID-19, enrolled during active disease. Sequencing was done on a sample of peripheral blood. The chain's CDR3 is CASSVVAGTATYEQYF. In nucleotides, the CDR3 is TGTGCCAGCAGCGTAGTCGCCGGGACAGCTACCTACGAGCAGTACTTC.